Listed below are T cell receptor beta chains from one sample, sequenced in a study of CD8 T cells in ankylosing spondylitis. MiXCR, run by TCRdb on the 5' RACE reads, gives a single entry per CDR3 protein. The data hold 250,000 or so distinct CDR3 sequences, with roughly 25% observed a single time. Sequencing was carried out using blood, either unsorted or a sorted T cell fraction (not recorded which). The receptor set was obtained from a male donor with ankylosing spondylitis or in good health (not recorded which). Each CDR3 is given with its conserved first and last residue. D genes are given only for firm matches. Clone size is given for some rows only: seen once, a few or many times, or a class if the clone is expanded.

CSARDQTGLASPLHF TGCAGTGCTAGAGACCAGACAGGGCTCGCTTCACCCCTCCACTTT TRBD1 TRBV20-1 NA TRBJ1-6
CASSFPGFEQYF TGTGCCAGCAGTTTCCCAGGGTTCGAGCAGTACTTC NA TRBV28 NA TRBJ2-7
CSATQAGATDTQYF TGCAGTGCTACCCAAGCGGGGGCAACAGATACGCAGTATTTT TRBD2 TRBV20-1 few TRBJ2-3
CSVGTSGGALGGTDTQYF TGCAGCGTCGGGACTAGCGGGGGGGCCTTGGGTGGAACAGATACGCAGTATTTT TRBD2 TRBV29-1 many TRBJ2-3
CSARDRRLGTDTQYF TGCAGTGCTAGAGATCGTCGACTCGGCACAGATACGCAGTATTTT NA TRBV20-1 NA TRBJ2-3
CSVRLDETQYF TGCAGCGTGAGGCTGGACGAGACCCAGTACTTC NA TRBV29-1 NA TRBJ2-5
CASSLSDRGANTEAFF TGTGCCAGCTCACTTTCCGACAGGGGAGCGAACACTGAAGCTTTCTTT TRBD1 TRBV18 many TRBJ1-1
CSISRDETQYF TGCAGCATATCAAGGGACGAGACCCAGTACTTC NA TRBV29-1 few TRBJ2-5
CSARDPGNSYNEQFF TGCAGTGCTAGAGATCCGGGAAACTCCTACAATGAGCAGTTCTTC NA TRBV20-1 many TRBJ2-1
CASSLDRAPETQYF TGTGCCAGCTCACTAGACAGGGCGCCGGAGACCCAGTACTTC TRBD1 TRBV18 few TRBJ2-5
CASSLISGGGETQYF TGCGCCAGCAGCTTAATAAGCGGGGGAGGAGAGACCCAGTACTTC TRBD2 TRBV5-1 many TRBJ2-5
CASRRLDRGWREQYF TGTGCCAGCAGACGCTTGGACAGGGGGTGGCGAGAGCAGTACTTC TRBD1 TRBV28 NA TRBJ2-7
CSAMVGVLGNEQFF TGCAGTGCTATGGTAGGGGTGTTGGGCAATGAGCAGTTCTTC NA TRBV20-1 few TRBJ2-1
CASSSLSGLKYNEQFF TGTGCCAGCAGTTCTCTCTCGGGACTGAAATACAATGAGCAGTTCTTC NA TRBV6-5 NA TRBJ2-1
CAISEWGAVQNYGYTF TGTGCCATCAGTGAGTGGGGTGCGGTTCAAAACTATGGCTACACCTTC NA TRBV10-3 few TRBJ1-2
CASSVSGDGDYEQYF TGCGCCAGCAGCGTAAGCGGAGACGGGGACTACGAGCAGTACTTC NA TRBV5-1 NA TRBJ2-7
CASSEMGLAGGQGQFF TGCGCCAGCAGTGAGATGGGACTAGCGGGGGGACAAGGGCAGTTCTTC TRBD2 TRBV10-1 few TRBJ2-1
CSGSQALNTEAFF TGCAGCGGCTCACAGGCGCTGAACACTGAAGCTTTCTTT NA TRBV29-1 many TRBJ1-1
CASSQTGTQQETQYF TGTGCCAGCAGCCAAACCGGGACACAACAAGAGACCCAGTACTTC NA TRBV4-2 NA TRBJ2-5
CASSQSRHRSYNEQFF TGCGCCAGCAGTCAATCGAGGCACCGCTCCTACAATGAGCAGTTCTTC NA TRBV23-1 NA TRBJ2-1
CAISESGQLYEQYF TGTGCCATCAGTGAGTCGGGGCAGCTCTACGAGCAGTACTTC NA TRBV10-3 NA TRBJ2-7
CASSKGTGYEQYF TGTGCCAGCAGTAAGGGGACAGGCTACGAGCAGTACTTC TRBD1 TRBV6-1 few TRBJ2-7
CSARQDGETQYF TGCAGTGCTAGACAGGACGGGGAGACCCAGTACTTC NA TRBV20-1 few TRBJ2-5
CASSLARNTDTQYF TGTGCCAGCAGCTTAGCACGTAACACAGATACGCAGTATTTT NA TRBV7-2 many TRBJ2-3
CASGTSVGINTGELFF TGCGCCAGCGGGACTAGCGTCGGGATCAACACCGGGGAGCTGTTTTTT TRBD2 TRBV10-1 many TRBJ2-2
CASSQGVSRYEQYF TGTGCCAGCAGCCAGGGCGTTTCTCGCTACGAGCAGTACTTC NA TRBV7-1 NA TRBJ2-7
CSVVTGGETQYF TGCAGCGTTGTTACAGGGGGAGAGACCCAGTACTTC TRBD1 TRBV29-1 many TRBJ2-5
CSAMEGSNQPQHF TGCAGTGCTATGGAGGGAAGCAATCAGCCCCAGCATTTT NA TRBV20-1 many TRBJ1-5
CASSLDLGSPYNEQFF TGTGCCAGCAGTTTAGACTTAGGATCCCCCTACAATGAGCAGTTCTTC NA TRBV12-3/TRBV12-4 many TRBJ2-1
CASSPLRGRGDTEAFF TGTGCCAGCAGCCCACTCAGGGGGCGAGGGGACACTGAAGCTTTCTTT TRBD1 TRBV3-1 many TRBJ1-1
CSASARSGANVLTF TGCAGTGCCTCCGCAAGGTCCGGGGCCAACGTCCTGACTTTC NA TRBV20-1 NA TRBJ2-6
CASSPGQGGLGTQYF TGTGCCAGCAGTCCAGGACAGGGTGGGTTGGGGACCCAGTACTTC TRBD1 TRBV27 NA TRBJ2-5
CASSQTTGSYEQYF TGTGCCAGCAGTCAAACGACAGGGTCCTACGAGCAGTACTTC TRBD1 TRBV27 NA TRBJ2-7
CSAREWQDSSYEQYF TGCAGTGCTAGAGAGTGGCAGGATAGCTCCTACGAGCAGTACTTC NA TRBV20-1 many TRBJ2-7
CSATAPGQGDQPQHF TGCAGTGCTACGGCTCCGGGACAGGGGGATCAGCCCCAGCATTTT TRBD1 TRBV20-1 NA TRBJ1-5
CASSPMEDTQYF TGTGCCAGCTCACCAATGGAAGATACGCAGTATTTT NA TRBV18 NA TRBJ2-3
CASSWLRTTTLSTDTQYF TGTGCCAGCAGTTGGCTGAGGACAACCACCTTAAGCACAGATACGCAGTATTTT NA TRBV12-3/TRBV12-4 NA TRBJ2-3
CSARGDGNTEAFF TGCAGTGCTAGAGGGGACGGGAACACTGAAGCTTTCTTT NA TRBV20-1 many TRBJ1-1
CSVEPNRDRGSYEQYF TGCAGCGTTGAACCTAACCGGGACAGGGGGTCCTACGAGCAGTACTTC TRBD1 TRBV29-1 NA TRBJ2-7
CSADTTGGPYSYEQYF TGCAGTGCTGATACTACCGGGGGGCCTTACTCCTACGAGCAGTACTTC NA TRBV20-1 few TRBJ2-7
CSVDPRQGAETQYF TGCAGCGTTGACCCCCGACAGGGGGCGGAGACCCAGTACTTC TRBD1 TRBV29-1 NA TRBJ2-5
CSGHRSGNEQFF TGCAGTGGGCATCGGAGTGGGAATGAGCAGTTCTTC NA TRBV29-1 few TRBJ2-1
CATSGPGRWPEQFF TGTGCCACCAGTGGTCCAGGGCGGTGGCCTGAGCAGTTCTTC NA TRBV24-1 NA TRBJ2-1
CSARALTSGGLWDTQYF TGCAGTGCTAGAGCGTTGACTAGCGGGGGGTTATGGGATACGCAGTATTTT TRBD2 TRBV20-1 few TRBJ2-3
CASSYDAENYEQYF TGTGCCAGCAGTTACGATGCAGAGAACTACGAGCAGTACTTC NA TRBV6-5 many TRBJ2-7
CSALRRTSGANVLTF TGCAGTGCCCTCCGGCGGACCTCTGGGGCCAACGTCCTGACTTTC NA TRBV20-1 few TRBJ2-6
CSAREVVGRETQYF TGCAGTGCTAGAGAGGTCGTAGGGCGGGAGACCCAGTACTTC NA TRBV20-1 NA TRBJ2-5
CSTRQAQETQYF TGCAGCACCCGACAGGCACAAGAGACCCAGTACTTC NA TRBV29-1 many TRBJ2-5
CSARDPRGRNNEQFF TGCAGTGCTAGGGATCCCAGGGGGCGAAACAATGAGCAGTTCTTC TRBD1 TRBV20-1 many TRBJ2-1
CSAILGGGYNSPLHF TGCAGTGCTATCCTCGGGGGGGGCTATAATTCACCCCTCCACTTT NA TRBV20-1 many TRBJ1-6
CSAESVTEAFF TGCAGTGCCGAAAGCGTTACTGAAGCTTTCTTT NA TRBV20-1 few TRBJ1-1
CSVEGQGQIEQFF TGCAGCGTTGAGGGACAGGGGCAAATTGAGCAGTTCTTC TRBD1 TRBV29-1 few TRBJ2-1
CASSLAEGARLETQYF TGTGCCAGCAGTTTAGCGGAGGGGGCGCGTCTTGAGACCCAGTACTTC NA TRBV12-3/TRBV12-4 many TRBJ2-5
CASSTDRYEQHF TGTGCCAGCAGTACGGACCGCTACGAGCAGCACTTC NA TRBV12-3/TRBV12-4 NA TRBJ2-7
CSARDARGIPPYEQYF TGCAGTGCTAGAGATGCACGGGGAATCCCTCCCTACGAGCAGTACTTC NA TRBV20-1 NA TRBJ2-7
CSARDIAGDTQYF TGCAGTGCTAGAGATATCGCGGGGGATACGCAGTATTTT NA TRBV20-1 many TRBJ2-3
CASSLQGRPEKLFF TGTGCCAGCAGCCTACAGGGGCGCCCGGAAAAACTGTTTTTT TRBD1 TRBV6-1 few TRBJ1-4
CSAWRAVNTEAFF TGCAGTGCTTGGCGGGCGGTTAACACTGAAGCTTTCTTT NA TRBV20-1 few TRBJ1-1
CSAPLMAGGLSSYNEQFF TGCAGTGCCCCTTTGATGGCGGGGGGGCTTAGCTCCTACAATGAGCAGTTCTTC TRBD2 TRBV20-1 many TRBJ2-1
CSARPFSGTGGSDTQYF TGCAGTGCTAGACCTTTCTCCGGGACAGGGGGGTCCGATACGCAGTATTTT TRBD1 TRBV20-1 many TRBJ2-3